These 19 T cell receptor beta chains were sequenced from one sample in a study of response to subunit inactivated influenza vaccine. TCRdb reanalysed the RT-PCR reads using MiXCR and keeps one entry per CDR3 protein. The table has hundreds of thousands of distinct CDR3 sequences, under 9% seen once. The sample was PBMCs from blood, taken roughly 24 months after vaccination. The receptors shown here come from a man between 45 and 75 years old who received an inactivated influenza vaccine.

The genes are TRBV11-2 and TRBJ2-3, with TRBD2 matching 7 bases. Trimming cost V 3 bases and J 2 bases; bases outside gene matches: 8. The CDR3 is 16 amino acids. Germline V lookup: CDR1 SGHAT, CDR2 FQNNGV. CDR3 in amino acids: CASSFTSVRVTDTQYF. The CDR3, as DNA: TGTGCCAGCAGCTTTACTAGCGTGAGAGTCACAGATACGCAGTATTTT.

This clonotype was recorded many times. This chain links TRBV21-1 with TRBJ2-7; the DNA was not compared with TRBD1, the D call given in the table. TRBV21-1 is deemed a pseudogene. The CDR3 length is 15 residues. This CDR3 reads CASSKGTNPPYEQYF. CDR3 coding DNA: TGTGCCAGCAGCAAGGGGACAAATCCCCCCTACGAGCAGTACTTC.

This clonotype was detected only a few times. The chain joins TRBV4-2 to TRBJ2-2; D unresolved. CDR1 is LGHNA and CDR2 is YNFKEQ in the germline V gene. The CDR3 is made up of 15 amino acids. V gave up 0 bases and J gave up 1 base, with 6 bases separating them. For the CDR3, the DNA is TGTGCCAGCAGCCAAGAATGGGGGAACACCGGGGAGCTGTTTTTT. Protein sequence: CASSQEWGNTGELFF.

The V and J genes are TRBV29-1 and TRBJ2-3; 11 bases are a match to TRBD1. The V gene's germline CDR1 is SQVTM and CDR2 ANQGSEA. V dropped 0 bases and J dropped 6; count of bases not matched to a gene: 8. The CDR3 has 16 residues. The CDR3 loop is CSVEDRTGGAWDTQYF. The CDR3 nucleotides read TGCAGCGTTGAAGATCGGACAGGGGGCGCCTGGGATACGCAGTATTTT.

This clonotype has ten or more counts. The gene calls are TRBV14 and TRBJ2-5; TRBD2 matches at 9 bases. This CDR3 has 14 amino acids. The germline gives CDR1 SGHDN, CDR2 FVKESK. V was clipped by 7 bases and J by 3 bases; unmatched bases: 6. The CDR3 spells CASIVAGVEETQYF. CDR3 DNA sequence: TGTGCCAGCATCGTAGCGGGAGTAGAAGAGACCCAGTACTTC.

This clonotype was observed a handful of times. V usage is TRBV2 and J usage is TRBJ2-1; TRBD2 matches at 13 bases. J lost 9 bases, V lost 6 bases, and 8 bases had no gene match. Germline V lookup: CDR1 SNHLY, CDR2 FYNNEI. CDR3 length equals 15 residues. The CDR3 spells CASRGPLAGGLEQFF. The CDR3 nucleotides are TGTGCCAGCAGGGGCCCACTAGCGGGAGGGCTTGAGCAGTTCTTC.

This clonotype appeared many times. Here the CDR3 reads CASSLRQNEKLFF. The CDR3 DNA reads as TGTGCCAGCAGTTTGCGGCAGAATGAAAAACTGTTTTTT. V gene TRBV12-3 or TRBV12-4 combines with J gene TRBJ1-4; D ambiguous. CDR3 size: 13 residues. Trimming took 3 bases from V and 5 from J, leaving 7 bases between them.

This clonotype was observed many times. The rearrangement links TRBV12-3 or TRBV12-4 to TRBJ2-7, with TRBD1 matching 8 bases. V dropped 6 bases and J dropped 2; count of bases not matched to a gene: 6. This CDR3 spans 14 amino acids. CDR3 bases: TGTGCCAGCAGCCGAGGACAGGGTACCTACGAGCAGTACTTC. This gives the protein CASSRGQGTYEQYF.

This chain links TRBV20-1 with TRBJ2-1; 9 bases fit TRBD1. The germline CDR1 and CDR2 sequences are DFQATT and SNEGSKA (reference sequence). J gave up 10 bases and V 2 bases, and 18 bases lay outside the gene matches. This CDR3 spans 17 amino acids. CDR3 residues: CSARKDRGHSGALEQFF. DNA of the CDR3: TGCAGTGCTAGAAAGGACAGGGGTCACAGCGGGGCCCTGGAGCAGTTCTTC.

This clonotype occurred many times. This chain's CDR3 is CASSRTGGQETQYF. The CDR3 DNA follows: TGCGCCAGCTCCCGGACAGGGGGCCAAGAGACCCAGTACTTC. The chain uses TRBV5-1 and TRBJ2-5; 10 bases map to TRBD1. The trim removed 7 bases at V and 1 base at J, leaving 4 bases unmatched. This CDR3 comprises 14 residues. Germline CDR1 SGHRS, CDR2 YFSETQ.

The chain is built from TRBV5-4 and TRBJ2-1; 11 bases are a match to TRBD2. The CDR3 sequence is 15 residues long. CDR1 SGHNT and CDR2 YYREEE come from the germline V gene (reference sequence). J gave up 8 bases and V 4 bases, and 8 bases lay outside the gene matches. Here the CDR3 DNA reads TGTGCCAGCAGCCCTGGGCCTAGCGGGAGGCATGAGCAGTTCTTC. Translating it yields CASSPGPSGRHEQFF.

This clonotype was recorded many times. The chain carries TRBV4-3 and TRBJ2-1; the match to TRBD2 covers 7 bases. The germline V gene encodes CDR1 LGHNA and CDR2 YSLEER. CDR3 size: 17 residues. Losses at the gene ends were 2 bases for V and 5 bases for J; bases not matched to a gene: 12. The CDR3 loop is CASSQYFSLAEDNEQFF. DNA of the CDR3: TGCGCCAGCAGCCAATACTTTTCCCTAGCGGAGGACAATGAGCAGTTCTTC.

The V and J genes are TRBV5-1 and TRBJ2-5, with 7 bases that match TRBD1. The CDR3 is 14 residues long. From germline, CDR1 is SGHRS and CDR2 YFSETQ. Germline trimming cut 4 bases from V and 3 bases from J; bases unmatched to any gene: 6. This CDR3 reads CASSKDRVEETQYF. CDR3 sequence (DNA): TGCGCCAGCAGCAAAGACAGGGTTGAAGAGACCCAGTACTTC.

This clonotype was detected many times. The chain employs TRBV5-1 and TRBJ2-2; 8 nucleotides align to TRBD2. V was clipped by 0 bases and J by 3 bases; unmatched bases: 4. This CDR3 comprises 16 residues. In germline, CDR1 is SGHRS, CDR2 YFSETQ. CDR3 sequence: CASSLGLAGHTGELFF. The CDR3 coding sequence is TGCGCCAGCAGCTTGGGCCTAGCGGGCCACACCGGGGAGCTGTTTTTT.

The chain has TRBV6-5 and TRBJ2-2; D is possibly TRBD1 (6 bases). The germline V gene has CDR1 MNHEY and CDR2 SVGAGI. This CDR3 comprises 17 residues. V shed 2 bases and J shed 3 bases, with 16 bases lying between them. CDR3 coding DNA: TGTGCCAGCAGTTACAGAGTTGGGGGCGGTGACACCGGGGAGCTGTTTTTT. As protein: CASSYRVGGGDTGELFF.

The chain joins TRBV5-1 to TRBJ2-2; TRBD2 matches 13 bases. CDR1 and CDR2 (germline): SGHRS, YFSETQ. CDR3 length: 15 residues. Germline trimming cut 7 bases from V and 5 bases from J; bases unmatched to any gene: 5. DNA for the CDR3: TGCGCCAGCTTAGGACTAGCGGGAGAAACCGGGGAGCTGTTTTTT. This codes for CASLGLAGETGELFF. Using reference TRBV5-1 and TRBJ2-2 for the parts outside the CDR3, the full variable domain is KAGVTQTPRYLIKTRGQQVTLSCSPISGHRSVSWYQQTPGQGLQFLFEYFSETQRNKGNFPGRFSGRQFSNSRSEMNVSTLELGDSALYLCASLGLAGETGELFFGEGSRLTVL.

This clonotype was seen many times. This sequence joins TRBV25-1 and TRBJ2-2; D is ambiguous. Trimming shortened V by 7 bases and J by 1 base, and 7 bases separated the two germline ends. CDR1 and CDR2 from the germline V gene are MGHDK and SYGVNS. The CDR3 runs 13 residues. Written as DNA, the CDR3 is TGTGCCAGCAAAGGGTTGAACACCGGGGAGCTGTTTTTT. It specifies CASKGLNTGELFF.

This chain's CDR3 is CASEPGHTYSYGYTF. The CDR3 DNA is TGTGCCAGCGAACCGGGACACACTTATAGCTATGGCTACACCTTC. J is TRBJ1-2 and V is TRBV2; D is possibly TRBD1 (6 bases). Trimming shortened V by 8 bases and J by 4 bases, and 20 bases separated the two germline ends. The CDR3 spans 15 residues. In germline, CDR1 is SNHLY, CDR2 FYNNEI. Filled out from reference TRBV2 and TRBJ1-2, the complete variable domain reads EPEVTQTPSHQVTQMGQEVILRCVPISNHLYFYWYRQILGQKVEFLVSFYNNEISEKSEIFDDQFSVERPDGSNFTLKIRSTKLEDSAMYFCASEPGHTYSYGYTFGSGTRLTVV.

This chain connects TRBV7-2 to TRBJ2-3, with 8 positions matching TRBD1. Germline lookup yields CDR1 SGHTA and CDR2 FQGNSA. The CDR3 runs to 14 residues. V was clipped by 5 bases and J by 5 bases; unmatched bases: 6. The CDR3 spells CASSPTGVGDTQYF. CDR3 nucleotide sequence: TGTGCCAGCAGCCCGACAGGGGTGGGAGATACGCAGTATTTT. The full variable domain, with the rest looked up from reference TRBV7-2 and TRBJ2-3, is GAGVSQSPSNKVTEKGKDVELRCDPISGHTALYWYRQSLGQGLEFLIYFQGNSAPDKSGLPSDRFSAERTGGSVSTLTIQRTQQEDSAVYLCASSPTGVGDTQYFGPGTRLTVL.